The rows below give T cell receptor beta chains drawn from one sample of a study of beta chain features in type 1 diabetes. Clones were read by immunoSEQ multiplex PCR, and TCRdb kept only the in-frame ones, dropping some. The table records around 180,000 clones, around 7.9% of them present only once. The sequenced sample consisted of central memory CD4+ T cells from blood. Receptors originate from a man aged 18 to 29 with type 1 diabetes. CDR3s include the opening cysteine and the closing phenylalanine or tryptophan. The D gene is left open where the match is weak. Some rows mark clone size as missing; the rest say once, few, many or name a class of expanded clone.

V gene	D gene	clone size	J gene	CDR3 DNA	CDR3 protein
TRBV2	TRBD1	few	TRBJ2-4	TGTGCCAGCAGTGCACGGACAGGGGGCGGTAACATTCAGTACTTC	CASSARTGGGNIQYF
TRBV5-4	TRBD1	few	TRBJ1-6	TGTGCCAGCAGCCCCTCCCTGGACAGGGCTAATTCACCCCTCCACTTT	CASSPSLDRANSPLHF
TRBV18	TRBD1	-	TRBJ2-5	TGTGCCAGCTCCCTCGACAGGGTACGGGAGACCCAGTACTTC	CASSLDRVRETQYF
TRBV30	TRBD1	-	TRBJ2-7	TGTGCTTTGGACAGGAGGAGATCCGAGCAGTGCTTC	CALDRRRSEQCF
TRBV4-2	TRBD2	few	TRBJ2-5	TGTGCCAGCAGCCAAGATTCTAGCGGGGATGGGGAGACCCAGTACTTC	CASSQDSSGDGETQYF
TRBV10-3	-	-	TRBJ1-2	TGTGCCATCAGTGAGTCCCGGGGGGGAGCTAGCTATGGCTACACCTTC	CAISESRGGASYGYTF
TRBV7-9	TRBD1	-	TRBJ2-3	TGTGCCAGCAGCCGGGGACAGACTACAGATACGCAGTATTTT	CASSRGQTTDTQYF
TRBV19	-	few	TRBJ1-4	TGTGCCAGTAGCCTTCGTGAAAAACTGTTTTTT	CASSLREKLFF
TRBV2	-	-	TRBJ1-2	TGTGCCAGCAGTGATTCTAGAACAGGGAGCGGCTACACCTTC	CASSDSRTGSGYTF
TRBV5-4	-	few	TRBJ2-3	TGTGCCAGCAGCCCTGCAGGGGCGGGCACAGATACGCAGTATTTT	CASSPAGAGTDTQYF
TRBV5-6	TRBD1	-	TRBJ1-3	TGTGCCAGCACCTTACAGGGGGCCTCCGGAAACACCATATATTTT	CASTLQGASGNTIYF
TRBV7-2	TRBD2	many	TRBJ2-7	TGTGCCAGCAGCCCTCGGACTAGCGGGGGTGTCGAGTACTTC	CASSPRTSGGVEYF
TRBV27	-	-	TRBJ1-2	TGTGCCAGCAGTTCGTTGACAGCCCTCTATGGCTACACCTTC	CASSSLTALYGYTF
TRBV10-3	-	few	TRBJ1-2	TGTGCCATCAGTACCCGGACAGACCTTGGGTATGGCTACACCTTC	CAISTRTDLGYGYTF
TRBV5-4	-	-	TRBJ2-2	TGTGCCAGCAGCTCCCGGGGGGCCCGGGAGCTGTTTTTT	CASSSRGARELFF
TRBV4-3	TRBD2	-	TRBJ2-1	TGCGCCAGCAGCCGAGGGGCGGGGGGAGACAATGAGCAGTTCTTC	CASSRGAGGDNEQFF
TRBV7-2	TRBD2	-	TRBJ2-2	TGTGCCAGCAGCCCAGCGGGGGGGCATACCGGGGAGCTGTTTTTT	CASSPAGGHTGELFF
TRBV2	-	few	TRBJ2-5	TGTGCCAGCGCTCTCTCTACAGAGACCCAGTACTTC	CASALSTETQYF
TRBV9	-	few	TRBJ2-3	TGTGCCAGCAGCGTAGGTCAGGGCACAGATACGCAGTATTTT	CASSVGQGTDTQYF
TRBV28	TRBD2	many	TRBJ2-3	TGTGCCAGCAGTGATTCTAGCGGGAGGGGGGATACGCAGTATTTT	CASSDSSGRGDTQYF
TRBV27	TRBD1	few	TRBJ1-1	TGTGCCAGCAGTCGGACGTTGACAGGGGGAGCTGAAGCTTTCTTT	CASSRTLTGGAEAFF
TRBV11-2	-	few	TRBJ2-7	TGTGCCAGCAGCTTAGTATACTCCTACTCCTACGAGCAGTACTTC	CASSLVYSYSYEQYF
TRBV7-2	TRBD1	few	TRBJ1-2	TGTGCCAGCATCCGATTACAGGGGGCGCTTAATAATGGCTACACCTTC	CASIRLQGALNNGYTF
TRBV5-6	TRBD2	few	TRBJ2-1	TGTGCCACCGAGGGACTAGCGGGTCCCAGCTCCTACAATGAGCAGTTCTTC	CATEGLAGPSSYNEQFF
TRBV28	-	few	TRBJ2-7	TGTGCCAGCTTTGTTCGGAGCGAGCAGTACTTC	CASFVRSEQYF
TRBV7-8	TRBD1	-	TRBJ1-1	TGTGCCAGCAGCCCCGGACAGGGGATGAACACTGAAGCTTTCTTT	CASSPGQGMNTEAFF
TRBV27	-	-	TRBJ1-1	TGTGCCAGCAGTTTAACCCGACGGGGAAACACTGAAGCTTTCTTT	CASSLTRRGNTEAFF
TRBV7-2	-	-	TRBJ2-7	TGTGCCAGCAGCTTAGGTTCATTTTCGAGGTACGAGCAGTACTTC	CASSLGSFSRYEQYF
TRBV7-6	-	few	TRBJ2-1	TGTGCCAGCAGCTTAGGGCAGGGGAACAATGAGCAGTTCTTC	CASSLGQGNNEQFF